These 9 T cell receptor beta chains originate from one sample sequenced in a study of early T cells in non-severe SARS-CoV-2 infection. Using its own MiXCR run on the 5' RACE reads, TCRdb lists one record per CDR3 protein. The repertoire holds about 86,000 distinct CDR3 sequences, with under 15% as singletons. Source material: whole blood. These receptors were taken from an adult who was a healthcare worker with PCR-confirmed SARS-CoV-2 infection or an uninfected control (not recorded which).

The gene calls are TRBV5-1 and TRBJ1-4, with D uncertain. The CDR3 runs to 15 residues. Germline V gene data show CDR1 as SGHRS and CDR2 as YFSETQ. Trimming stripped 1 base from V and 7 bases from J, with 14 bases between. CDR3 coding DNA: TGCGCCAGCAGCTTGTACGCGCCATTTCGTGAAAAACTGTTTTTT. This gives the protein CASSLYAPFREKLFF.

V usage is TRBV9 and J usage is TRBJ1-1; weak D call: TRBD1 (5 bases). Trimming removed 0 bases at V and 7 bases at J, with 16 bases between. This CDR3 has 15 residues. Germline V CDR1 and CDR2: SGDLS, YYNGEE. The CDR3 reads CASSVVGGGVNEAFF. The CDR3 DNA reads TGTGCCAGCAGCGTAGTGGGAGGAGGGGTGAATGAAGCTTTCTTT.

In this sample, this clonotype turned up many times. The rearrangement joins TRBV10-2 to TRBJ1-4, with D perhaps TRBD1 (5 bases). Trimming left V 1 base short and J 8 bases short, with 14 bases between. The CDR3 spans 15 residues. CDR1 and CDR2 from the germline V gene are WSHSY and SAAADI. The CDR3 bases are TGCGCCAGCAGTGAGTATGGAGGGGCGGAAGAAAAACTGTTTTTT. Protein product: CASSEYGGAEEKLFF.

The V gene is TRBV10-1, the J gene TRBJ2-2; TRBD2 might be the D (7 bases). Germline assignment: CDR1 WNHNN and CDR2 SYGVQD (reference sequence). The CDR3 extends over 14 amino acids. The V and J ends lost 8 bases and 2 bases respectively, with 12 bases between them. CDR3 amino acids: CASGGAFNTGELFF. CDR3 nucleotides: TGCGCCAGCGGGGGGGCCTTCAACACCGGGGAGCTGTTTTTT.

V gene TRBV4-2 combines with J gene TRBJ2-7; D could derive from TRBD1 or TRBD2 (5 bases each). Trimming took 0 bases from V and 0 from J, leaving 9 bases between them. This CDR3 has 15 residues. Germline V CDR1 and CDR2: LGHNA, YNFKEQ. DNA of the CDR3: TGTGCCAGCAGCCAAGATGGGGACGCCTCCTACGAGCAGTACTTC. Its translation is CASSQDGDASYEQYF.

This clonotype was counted at least ten times. The rearrangement links TRBV7-9 to TRBJ1-6; TRBD1 is a possible D gene (5 bases). The CDR3 is 20 amino acids. Trimming removed 1 base at V and 0 bases at J, with 19 bases between. Germline V CDR1 and CDR2: SEHNR, FQNEAQ (reference sequence). The DNA for the CDR3 is TGTGCCAGCAGCTTAGGAGATTATTGGGACTCTAGCTCCTATAATTCACCCCTCCACTTT. Its protein is CASSLGDYWDSSSYNSPLHF.

This rearrangement joins TRBV29-1 to TRBJ1-1, with a tentative D call TRBD1 (5 bases). Germline V gene data show CDR1 as SQVTM and CDR2 as ANQGSEA. The CDR3 runs 12 residues. Trimming shortened V by 5 bases and J by 4 bases, and 11 bases separated the two germline ends. The CDR3 DNA is TGCAGCGTTCTCTCAGGGATCACTGAAGCTTTCTTT. This gives the protein CSVLSGITEAFF.

The chain recombines TRBV11-1 with TRBJ1-1, with 10 bases identical to TRBD1. Germline values: CDR1 SGHAT, CDR2 FQDESV (reference sequence). The CDR3 loop spans 16 amino acids. Trimming took 5 bases from V and 2 from J; bases not matched to a gene: 8. The CDR3 protein is CASSPMTGGGNTEAFF. The DNA for the CDR3 is TGTGCCAGCAGCCCGATGACAGGGGGCGGAAACACTGAAGCTTTCTTT.

This clonotype appeared a few times. This chain links TRBV28 with TRBJ1-2; 7 bases align to TRBD1. The germline gives CDR1 MDHEN, CDR2 SYDVKM. V was pared by 7 bases and J by 5 bases, with 22 bases of the junction left unmatched. The CDR3 sequence is 18 residues long. In nucleotides, the CDR3 is TGTGCCAGCACCGGTCTGATTATGGGGGGACAGAGGGGATATGGCTACACCTTC. Its translation: CASTGLIMGGQRGYGYTF.